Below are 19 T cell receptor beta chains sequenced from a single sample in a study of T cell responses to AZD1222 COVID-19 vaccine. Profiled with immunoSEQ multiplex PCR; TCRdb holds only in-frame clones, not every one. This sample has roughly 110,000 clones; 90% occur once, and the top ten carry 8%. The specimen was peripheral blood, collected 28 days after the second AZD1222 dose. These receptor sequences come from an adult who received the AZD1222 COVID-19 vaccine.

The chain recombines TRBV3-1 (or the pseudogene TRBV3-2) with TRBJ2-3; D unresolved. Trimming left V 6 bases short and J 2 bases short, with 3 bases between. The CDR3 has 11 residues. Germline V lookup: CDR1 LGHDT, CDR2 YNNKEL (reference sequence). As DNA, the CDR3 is TGTGCCAGCAGTTACACAGATACGCAGTATTTT. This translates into CASSYTDTQYF.

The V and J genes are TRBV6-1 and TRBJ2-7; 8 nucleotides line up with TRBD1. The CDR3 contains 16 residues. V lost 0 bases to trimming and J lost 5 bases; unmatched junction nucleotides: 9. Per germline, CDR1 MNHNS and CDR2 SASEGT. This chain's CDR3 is CASSEAIGQGADEQYF. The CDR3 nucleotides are TGTGCCAGCAGTGAAGCCATCGGGCAGGGGGCCGACGAGCAGTACTTC.

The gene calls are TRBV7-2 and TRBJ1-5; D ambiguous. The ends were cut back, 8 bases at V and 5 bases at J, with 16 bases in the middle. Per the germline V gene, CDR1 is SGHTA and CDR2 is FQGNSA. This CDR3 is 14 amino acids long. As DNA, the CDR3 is TGTGCCAGCGGCTCCGGAGGAGCTCATCAGCCCCAGCATTTT. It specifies CASGSGGAHQPQHF.

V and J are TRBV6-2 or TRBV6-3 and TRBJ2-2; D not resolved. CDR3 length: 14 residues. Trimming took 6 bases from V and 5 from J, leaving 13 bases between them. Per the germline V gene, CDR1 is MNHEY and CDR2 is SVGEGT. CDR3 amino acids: CASSLTLVTGELFF. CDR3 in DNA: TGTGCCAGCAGCCTTACCCTGGTTACCGGGGAGCTGTTTTTT.

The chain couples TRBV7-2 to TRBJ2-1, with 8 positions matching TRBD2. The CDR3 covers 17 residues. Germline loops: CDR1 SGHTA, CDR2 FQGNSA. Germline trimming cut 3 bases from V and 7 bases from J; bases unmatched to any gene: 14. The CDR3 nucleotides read TGTGCCAGCAGCTTGGGCGAACGGGGGGGCCGGAAGAATGAGCAGTTCTTC. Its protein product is CASSLGERGGRKNEQFF.

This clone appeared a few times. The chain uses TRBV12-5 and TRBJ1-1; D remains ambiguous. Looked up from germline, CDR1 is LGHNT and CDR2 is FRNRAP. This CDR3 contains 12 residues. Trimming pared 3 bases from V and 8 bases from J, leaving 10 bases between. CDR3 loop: CASGFPYTEAFF. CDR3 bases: TGTGCTAGTGGTTTCCCGTATACAGAAGCTTTCTTT.

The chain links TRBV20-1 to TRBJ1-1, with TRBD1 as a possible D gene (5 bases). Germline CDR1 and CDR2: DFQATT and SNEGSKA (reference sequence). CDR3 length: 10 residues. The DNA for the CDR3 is TGCGCAGGGTCCCACACTGAAGCTTTCTTT. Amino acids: CAGSHTEAFF.

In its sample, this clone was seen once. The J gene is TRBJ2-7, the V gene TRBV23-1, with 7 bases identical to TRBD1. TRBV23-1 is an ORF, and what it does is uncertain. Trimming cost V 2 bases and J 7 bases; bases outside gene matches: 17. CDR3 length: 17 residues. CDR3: CASSQGPLGKGAGEQYF. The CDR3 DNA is TGCGCCAGCAGTCAAGGGCCCCTTGGGAAGGGGGCGGGTGAGCAGTACTTC.

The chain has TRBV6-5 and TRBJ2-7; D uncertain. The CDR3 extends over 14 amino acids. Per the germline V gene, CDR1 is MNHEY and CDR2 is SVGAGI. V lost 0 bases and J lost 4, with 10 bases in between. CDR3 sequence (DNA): TGTGCCAGCAGTTACTCAAAGGGCCGGTACGAGCAGTACTTC. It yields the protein CASSYSKGRYEQYF.

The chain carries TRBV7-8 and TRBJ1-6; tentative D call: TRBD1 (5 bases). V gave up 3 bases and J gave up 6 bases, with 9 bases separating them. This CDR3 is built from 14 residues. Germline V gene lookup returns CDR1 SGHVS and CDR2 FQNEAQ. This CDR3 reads CASSFRQGNSPLHF. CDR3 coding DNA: TGTGCCAGCAGCTTTAGGCAGGGTAATTCACCCCTCCACTTT.

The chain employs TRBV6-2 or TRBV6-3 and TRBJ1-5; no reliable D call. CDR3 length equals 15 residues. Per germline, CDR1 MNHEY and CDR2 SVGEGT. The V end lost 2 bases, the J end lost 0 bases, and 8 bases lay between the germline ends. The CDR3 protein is CASSYGLISNQPQHF. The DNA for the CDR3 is TGTGCCAGCAGTTACGGGCTTATTAGCAATCAGCCCCAGCATTTT.

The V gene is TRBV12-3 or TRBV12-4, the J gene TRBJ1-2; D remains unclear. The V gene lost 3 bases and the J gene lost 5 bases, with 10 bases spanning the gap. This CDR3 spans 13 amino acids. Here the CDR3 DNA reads TGTGCCAGCAGTTTGAGGCCCCCTTATGGCTACACCTTC. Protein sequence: CASSLRPPYGYTF.

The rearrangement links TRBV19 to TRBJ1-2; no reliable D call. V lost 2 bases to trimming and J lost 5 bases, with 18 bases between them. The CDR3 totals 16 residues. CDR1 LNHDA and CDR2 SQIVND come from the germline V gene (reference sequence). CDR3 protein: CASSIPAEVNLYGYTF. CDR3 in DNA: TGTGCCAGTAGTATACCCGCGGAAGTCAACCTGTATGGCTACACCTTC.

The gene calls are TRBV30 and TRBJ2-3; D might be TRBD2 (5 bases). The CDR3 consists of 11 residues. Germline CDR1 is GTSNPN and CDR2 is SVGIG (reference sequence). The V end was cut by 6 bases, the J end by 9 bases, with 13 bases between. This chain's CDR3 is CACRTASTQYF. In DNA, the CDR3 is TGTGCCTGCCGGACTGCGTCCACGCAGTATTTT.

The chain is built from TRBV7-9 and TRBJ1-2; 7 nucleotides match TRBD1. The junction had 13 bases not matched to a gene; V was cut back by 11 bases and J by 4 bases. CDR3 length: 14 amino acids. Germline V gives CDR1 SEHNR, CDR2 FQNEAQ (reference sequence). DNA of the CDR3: TGTGCCTTACGGTTGGGGGACAGTTTCTATGGCTACACCTTC. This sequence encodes CALRLGDSFYGYTF.

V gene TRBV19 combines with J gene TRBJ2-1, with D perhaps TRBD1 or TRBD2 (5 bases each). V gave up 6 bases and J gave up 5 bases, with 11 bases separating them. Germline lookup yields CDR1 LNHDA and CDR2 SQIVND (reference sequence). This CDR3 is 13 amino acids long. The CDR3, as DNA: TGTGCCAGTAGCCCGGGACCAAACAATGAGCAGTTCTTC. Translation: CASSPGPNNEQFF. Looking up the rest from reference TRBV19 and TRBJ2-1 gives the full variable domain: DGGITQSPKYLFRKEGQNVTLSCEQNLNHDAMYWYRQDPGQGLRLIYYSQIVNDFQKGDIAEGYSVSREKKESFPLTVTSAQKNPTAFYLCASSPGPNNEQFFGPGTRLTVL.

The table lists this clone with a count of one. CDR3 nucleotides: TGTGCCAGCAGCTTCCTCGGACTAGCGGGGGCCTCCACAGATACGCAGTATTTT. Translated, it gives CASSFLGLAGASTDTQYF. This chain links TRBV7-3 with TRBJ2-3; 13 bases match TRBD2. With V trimmed by 3 bases and J by 2 bases, 8 bases remained unmatched. Germline CDR1 and CDR2: SGHTA and FQGTGA. CDR3 length: 18 amino acids. Variable domain in full (rest from reference TRBV7-3 and TRBJ2-3): GAGVSQTPSNKVTEKGKYVELRCDPISGHTALYWYRQSLGQGPEFLIYFQGTGAADDSGLPNDRFFAVRPEGSVSTLKIQRTERGDSAVYLCASSFLGLAGASTDTQYFGPGTRLTVL.

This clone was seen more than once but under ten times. This chain's CDR3 is CASSVLPGQGNPLYNEQFF. The CDR3 DNA reads as TGTGCCAGCAGCGTGCTACCGGGACAGGGGAATCCCCTCTACAATGAGCAGTTCTTC. The chain employs TRBV9 and TRBJ2-1; the match to TRBD1 covers 10 bases. The CDR3 contains 19 residues. The junction had 14 bases not matched to a gene; V was cut back by 2 bases and J by 3 bases. The V gene's germline CDR1 is SGDLS and CDR2 YYNGEE.

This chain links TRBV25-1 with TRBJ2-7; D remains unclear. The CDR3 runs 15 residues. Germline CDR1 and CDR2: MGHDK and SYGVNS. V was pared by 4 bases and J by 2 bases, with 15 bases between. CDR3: CASSGPPRSAYEQYF. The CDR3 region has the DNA TGTGCCAGCAGTGGTCCACCCAGGTCAGCCTACGAGCAGTACTTC.